The T cell receptor beta chain described here comes from a study of PD-L1 blockade in urothelial cancer. Data came from immunoSEQ multiplex PCR; TCRdb stores just in-frame clones and leaves some out. The sample consists of approximately 100,000 clones, 80% to 90% of them appearing once. Germline V gene lookup returns CDR1 SGHRS and CDR2 YFSETQ. Trimming took off 0 bases at V and 0 bases at J, with 13 bases between the two ends. The CDR3 is 16 residues long. Documented time point: pretreatment peripheral blood. This clonotype originated in a woman at least 80 years old with urothelial cancer. The V gene is TRBV5-1, the J gene TRBJ2-7, with D tentatively TRBD1 (5 bases). The source material was PBMCs, sampled around atezolizumab (anti-PD-L1) treatment. The CDR3 sequence: CASSLVQGLSSYEQYF. The CDR3 DNA reads TGCGCCAGCAGCTTGGTCCAGGGTCTAAGCTCCTACGAGCAGTACTTC.